These 22 T cell receptor beta chains came from one sample sequenced in a study of T cell responses to AZD1222 COVID-19 vaccine. TCRdb keeps only in-frame clones here, not all; method: immunoSEQ multiplex PCR. Here the sample spans about 150,000 clones, more than 75% being singletons. The sample in question was peripheral blood, obtained on day 0 of AZD1222 vaccination. These receptors were collected from an adult in good health.

This clone was seen just once. This chain links TRBV10-3 with TRBJ1-6; D remains ambiguous. In germline, CDR1 is ENHRY, CDR2 SYGVKD. V was cut by 4 bases and J by 7 bases, with 14 bases left in between. The CDR3 runs 15 residues. Written as DNA, the CDR3 is TGTGCCATCAGTGGGAGAGGTGGAATAAATTCACCCCTCCACTTT. Translating it yields CAISGRGGINSPLHF.

Turning to this clone: This specimen includes other DNA sequences encoding the same CDR3. The rearrangement joins TRBV7-2 to TRBJ2-7; D is perhaps TRBD2 (6 bases). CDR3 length: 14 amino acids. Trimming took 1 base from V and 1 from J, leaving 8 bases between them. Germline V CDR1 and CDR2: SGHTA, FQGNSA. CDR3: CASSLGGGSYEQYF. The CDR3, as DNA: TGTGCCAGCAGCTTAGGCGGAGGGTCCTACGAGCAGTACTTC.

The CDR3 bases are TGTGCCAGCAGCTTAGGTAAGGGAATAGGCGAGCAGTTCTTC. Translated, it gives CASSLGKGIGEQFF. The rearrangement uses TRBV11-2 and TRBJ2-1; no reliable D call. This CDR3 contains 14 residues. Germline CDR1 SGHAT, CDR2 FQNNGV. Trimming shortened V by 1 base and J by 10 bases, and 14 bases separated the two germline ends.

The J gene is TRBJ1-1, the V gene TRBV11-2; D is ambiguous. The germline V gene encodes CDR1 SGHAT and CDR2 FQNNGV. Deletions cut 0 bases from V and 1 base from J, with 3 bases between. This CDR3 spans 13 amino acids. DNA for the CDR3: TGTGCCAGCAGCTTAGAGCAGAACACTGAAGCTTTCTTT. This codes for CASSLEQNTEAFF.

The chain carries TRBV4-3 and TRBJ2-7; D could derive from TRBD1 or TRBD2 (5 bases each). This CDR3 has 14 residues. The ends were cut back, 4 bases at V and 6 bases at J, with 16 bases in the middle. Per the germline V gene, CDR1 is LGHNA and CDR2 is YSLEER. The CDR3 region is CASSLAGTASEQYF. The CDR3 coding sequence is TGCGCCAGCAGCCTAGCCGGGACGGCGAGCGAGCAGTACTTC.

In regard to this clone: One end of the junction fails to match germline, which may point to a read error. This rearrangement joins TRBV6-5 to TRBJ2-5; TRBD1 or TRBD2 may be the D gene (5 bases each). The germline V gene encodes CDR1 MNHEY and CDR2 SVGAGI. The CDR3 loop spans 11 amino acids. The CDR3 protein is CASGPWDRRHF. The CDR3 nucleotides are TGTGCCAGCGGACCCTGGGACCGGCGGCACTTC.

The rearrangement uses TRBV9 and TRBJ1-5, with 8 bases fitting TRBD1. Trimming removed 4 bases from V and 6 bases from J; junction bases left unmatched: 6. CDR1 is SGDLS, CDR2 YYNGEE, per germline. The CDR3 extends over 14 amino acids. The CDR3 here is CASSFGTGAQPQHF. CDR3 nucleotide sequence: TGTGCCAGCAGCTTTGGGACAGGTGCTCAGCCCCAGCATTTT.

This clone was seen a handful of times. This chain connects TRBV27 to TRBJ2-2; D is tentatively TRBD1 or TRBD2 (5 bases each). Germline lookup yields CDR1 MNHEY and CDR2 SMNVEV (reference sequence). This CDR3 has 15 residues. V was pared by 6 bases and J by 4 bases, with 15 bases between. The CDR3 region is CASRTGTSSTGELFF. Written as DNA, the CDR3 is TGTGCCAGCAGAACGGGGACCTCGAGCACCGGGGAGCTGTTTTTT.

This chain joins TRBV7-2 and TRBJ2-1, with no clear D. CDR3 size: 15 residues. CDR1 and CDR2 (germline): SGHTA, FQGNSA. The V and J ends lost 7 bases and 0 bases respectively, with 13 bases between them. The CDR3 is CASTLFGGSYNEQFF. CDR3 DNA: TGTGCCAGCACCTTGTTTGGTGGCTCCTACAATGAGCAGTTCTTC.

This chain uses TRBV7-2 with TRBJ2-7, with D uncertain. Germline CDR1 is SGHTA and CDR2 is FQGNSA. The CDR3 is made up of 12 amino acids. Trimming removed 4 bases from V and 5 bases from J, with 9 bases in between. The CDR3 is CASSSRTDEQYF. As DNA, the CDR3 is TGTGCCAGCAGCTCAAGGACGGACGAGCAGTACTTC.

The J gene is TRBJ1-1, the V gene TRBV3-1 (or the pseudogene TRBV3-2); no definite D call. CDR1 and CDR2 from the germline V gene are LGHDT and YNNKEL (reference sequence). CDR3 length equals 14 residues. With 4 bases removed from V and 3 bases from J, the gap between germline ends came to 12 bases. The CDR3 reads CASSPFGRDTEAFF. DNA of the CDR3: TGTGCCAGCAGCCCATTTGGACGGGACACTGAAGCTTTCTTT.

The CDR3 protein is CAISESKGSHNSPLHF. The CDR3, as DNA: TGTGCCATCAGTGAGTCTAAGGGTTCGCATAATTCACCCCTCCACTTT. V is TRBV10-3 and J is TRBJ1-6, with D unresolved. Germline lookup yields CDR1 ENHRY and CDR2 SYGVKD. Trimming took off 0 bases at V and 5 bases at J, with 11 bases between the two ends. CDR3 length: 16 residues.

The chain is built from TRBV2 and TRBJ2-3; a weak D match, TRBD2 (6 bases). CDR1 is SNHLY, CDR2 FYNNEI, per germline. Trimming removed 6 bases at V and 2 bases at J, with 18 bases between. The CDR3 extends over 16 amino acids. This chain's CDR3 is CASRNTLRGTTDTQYF. CDR3 DNA: TGTGCCAGCAGAAACACCCTCCGGGGGACCACAGATACGCAGTATTTT.

The V call is TRBV14, the J call TRBJ1-4, with a possible D match to TRBD1 (5 bases). V dropped 1 base and J dropped 8 bases, with 32 bases sitting between them. CDR3 length: 21 amino acids. The germline CDR1 and CDR2 sequences are SGHDN and FVKESK. CDR3 in amino acids: CASSQGFGRFPRVGVREKLFF. In DNA form, the CDR3 reads TGTGCCAGCAGCCAAGGCTTCGGTCGTTTCCCTCGGGTGGGGGTGAGGGAAAAACTGTTTTTT.

The chain combines TRBV6-5 with TRBJ1-1; D might be TRBD1 (5 bases). V was trimmed by 10 bases and J by 4 bases, leaving 16 bases between them. Germline-derived CDR1 and CDR2 are MNHEY and SVGAGI. CDR3 length: 13 amino acids. The CDR3 coding sequence is TGTGCCACCAGCCCCCGGGGGGGCACTGAAGCTTTCTTT. Translating it yields CATSPRGGTEAFF.

This chain joins TRBV7-3 and TRBJ2-3, with D maybe TRBD2 (6 bases). The CDR3 runs 16 residues. V lost 6 bases to trimming and J lost 1 base, with 17 bases between them. The germline V gene encodes CDR1 SGHTA and CDR2 FQGTGA. The CDR3 DNA sequence: TGTGCCAGCAGTGTAAATGGCCCTAGCGGCACAGATACGCAGTATTTT. Its protein is CASSVNGPSGTDTQYF. Filled out from reference TRBV7-3 and TRBJ2-3, the complete variable domain reads GAGVSQTPSNKVTEKGKYVELRCDPISGHTALYWYRQSLGQGPEFLIYFQGTGAADDSGLPNDRFFAVRPEGSVSTLKIQRTERGDSAVYLCASSVNGPSGTDTQYFGPGTRLTVL.

This sequence joins TRBV3-1 (or the pseudogene TRBV3-2) and TRBJ2-2; a weak D match, TRBD2 (5 bases). CDR3 size: 14 residues. V gave up 4 bases and J gave up 3 bases, with 9 bases separating them. The germline V gene encodes CDR1 LGHDT and CDR2 YNNKEL (reference sequence). CDR3 nucleotides: TGTGCCAGCAGCCCCTTGCGGGACACCGGGGAGCTGTTTTTT. Residues: CASSPLRDTGELFF.

The chain has TRBV21-1 and TRBJ2-1; the table calls TRBD2, which could not be checked here. TRBV21-1 is reported as a pseudogene. The CDR3 consists of 17 residues. The CDR3 spells CASSKGPCGSGYNEQFF. In DNA, the CDR3 is TGTGCCAGCAGCAAAGGCCCATGCGGGAGTGGCTACAATGAGCAGTTCTTC.

The chain combines TRBV12-3 or TRBV12-4 with TRBJ2-7, with D unclear. CDR3 length equals 12 residues. V was cut by 2 bases and J by 4 bases, with 6 bases left in between. CDR3 bases: TGTGCCAGCAGTTTAATAGGTTACGAGCAGTACTTC. Residues: CASSLIGYEQYF.

This chain connects TRBV3-1 (or the pseudogene TRBV3-2) to TRBJ2-7; a possible D gene is TRBD1 (5 bases). This CDR3 is built from 15 residues. CDR1 LGHDT and CDR2 YNNKEL come from the germline V gene (reference sequence). Trimming took off 2 bases at V and 5 bases at J, with 16 bases between the two ends. The CDR3 here is CASSQPHAGFNEQYF. Written as DNA, the CDR3 is TGTGCCAGCAGCCAACCCCATGCAGGGTTTAACGAGCAGTACTTC.

This clone appeared a single time. The chain employs TRBV5-3 and TRBJ2-1, with D perhaps matching TRBD1 (6 bases). TRBV5-3 is noted as an ORF with a role that remains uncertain. The CDR3 length is 16 residues. Trimming left V 0 bases short and J 8 bases short, with 18 bases between. In DNA, the CDR3 is TGTGCCAGAAGCTTGGGGACAGCTTTCCACTGGGATGAGCAGTTCTTC. This sequence encodes CARSLGTAFHWDEQFF.

The chain has TRBV6-6 and TRBJ1-6; maybe TRBD1 (6 bases). Germline CDR1 is MNHNY and CDR2 is SVGAGI (reference sequence). This CDR3 comprises 14 residues. Trimming took 6 bases from V and 9 from J, leaving 15 bases between them. This CDR3 is CASSLTGFGSPLHF. DNA for the CDR3: TGTGCCAGCAGCCTTACAGGGTTCGGTTCACCCCTCCACTTT.